The next 15 T cell receptor beta chains were all read from a single sample in a study of shared clonotypes between healthy human individuals. TCRdb's copy holds only in-frame clones and misses some; the assay was immunoSEQ multiplex PCR. The profile covers 2 million to 2.5 million clones, with roughly 95% appearing a single time and roughly 0.13% taken by the ten largest. Sequenced material: naive CD4+ T cells sorted from blood. The subset is: CD45RA+ positively selected. The receptors originated from a young man in good health.

In DNA form, the CDR3 reads TGCGCCAGCAGTCCAGGGGAATTAAGAGAGACCCAGTACTTC. Its translation: CASSPGELRETQYF. This rearrangement joins TRBV10-1 to TRBJ2-5; maybe TRBD1 (6 bases). The V and J ends lost 5 bases and 4 bases respectively, with 14 bases between them. The germline V gene has CDR1 WNHNN and CDR2 SYGVQD (reference sequence). The CDR3 contains 14 residues.

This clone was counted a single time. The V gene is TRBV2, the J gene TRBJ2-4; TRBD1 matches 9 bases. CDR1 SNHLY and CDR2 FYNNEI come from the germline V gene. The J segment lost 1 base and the V segment lost 9 bases, leaving 13 bases of the junction unmatched. The length of the CDR3 is 17 residues. CDR3 sequence (DNA): TGTGCCAGGGGGACAGGGCGAGTGGGTATCGCCAAAAACATTCAGTACTTC. Residues: CARGTGRVGIAKNIQYF.

V gene TRBV6-7 combines with J gene TRBJ2-2, with a possible D match to TRBD1 (6 bases). TRBV6-7 is annotated as an ORF whose role is uncertain. There are 12 residues in the CDR3. Deletions cut 10 bases from V and 7 bases from J, with 13 bases between. The CDR3 loop is CATAGAIGELFF. The CDR3 bases are TGTGCCACAGCAGGGGCCATCGGGGAGCTGTTTTTT.

The rearrangement links TRBV2 to TRBJ2-7; the D gene is possibly TRBD2 (6 bases). CDR1 is SNHLY and CDR2 is FYNNEI in the germline V gene. Trimming took off 4 bases at V and 4 bases at J, with 11 bases between the two ends. This CDR3 has 13 amino acids. CDR3 loop: CASSVRREYEQYF. CDR3 DNA: TGTGCCAGCAGTGTTCGGAGGGAATACGAGCAGTACTTC.

This chain connects TRBV6-5 to TRBJ2-1; a possible D gene is TRBD1 (6 bases). This CDR3 is 15 amino acids long. The V end lost 5 bases, the J end lost 4 bases, and 15 bases lay between the germline ends. The germline V gene encodes CDR1 MNHEY and CDR2 SVGAGI. CDR3 nucleotides: TGTGCCAGCAGTCCATCGGGGACACCATACAATGAGCAGTTCTTC. Its protein product is CASSPSGTPYNEQFF.

This clone was picked up one time. This chain connects TRBV11-2 to TRBJ1-2, with 10 bases that match TRBD1. The CDR3 spans 14 residues. CDR1 and CDR2 (germline): SGHAT, FQNNGV. Germline trimming cut 1 base from V and 8 bases from J; bases unmatched to any gene: 4. The CDR3 here is CASSLGGQGYGYTF. The CDR3, as DNA: TGTGCCAGCAGCTTAGGGGGACAGGGGTACGGCTACACCTTC.

To note about this clone: Other DNA sequences in the same sample also yield this CDR3. The V gene is TRBV29-1, the J gene TRBJ2-7; 8 positions agree with TRBD1. V lost 7 bases and J lost 0; bases outside the gene matches: 8. The CDR3 length is 14 residues. CDR1 SQVTM and CDR2 ANQGSEA come from the germline V gene. The CDR3 DNA reads as TGCAGCGCTACCGGGACAGGCGGCTCCTACGAGCAGTACTTC. Translating it yields CSATGTGGSYEQYF.

The chain links TRBV29-1 to TRBJ2-2; D is unclear. Germline loops: CDR1 SQVTM, CDR2 ANQGSEA. The CDR3 is 12 amino acids. The V end lost 8 bases, the J end lost 6 bases, and 13 bases lay between the germline ends. CDR3 sequence reads: CSHPRFPGELFF. The CDR3 DNA sequence: TGCAGCCATCCCAGGTTTCCCGGGGAGCTGTTTTTT.

This clone was detected only once. The chain uses TRBV7-2 and TRBJ1-3; a possible D gene is TRBD1 (5 bases). Germline V gives CDR1 SGHTA, CDR2 FQGNSA. CDR3 length: 14 amino acids. V lost 5 bases, J lost 11 bases, and 19 bases lay in between. This CDR3 reads CASSPAGQGSPIYF. The DNA of the CDR3 is TGTGCCAGCAGCCCGGCGGGGCAGGGCAGCCCCATATATTTT.

The chain links TRBV2 to TRBJ1-2; D not certain. Per germline, CDR1 SNHLY and CDR2 FYNNEI. Trimming removed 8 bases from V and 8 bases from J, with 9 bases in between. This CDR3 comprises 10 residues. CDR3 sequence: CASAGDGYTF. CDR3 nucleotide sequence: TGTGCCAGCGCGGGTGACGGCTACACCTTC.

The chain links TRBV18 to TRBJ2-3, with 9 bases aligning to TRBD1. Unmatched junction bases numbered 9, after V lost 6 bases and J lost 5 bases. CDR1 KGHSH and CDR2 LQKENI come from the germline V gene. The CDR3 length is 15 residues. This CDR3 is CASSSTGGAVDTQYF. The DNA of the CDR3 is TGTGCCAGCTCGTCCACAGGGGGCGCGGTAGATACGCAGTATTTT.

The chain couples TRBV4-1 to TRBJ1-2; D gene ambiguous. Germline V gene data show CDR1 as MGHRA and CDR2 as YSYEKL. The CDR3 covers 15 residues. Between the trimmed V and J ends, which lost 3 bases and 8 bases, there was a span of 19 bases. The CDR3 here is CASSQVIGIPGGYTF. CDR3 sequence (DNA): TGCGCCAGCAGCCAGGTGATCGGGATCCCTGGGGGCTACACCTTC.

The table lists this clone with a few counts. The chain is built from TRBV7-3 and TRBJ1-2; TRBD1 is a possible D gene (5 bases). Trimming cost V 5 bases and J 7 bases, with 11 bases left between them. Germline CDR1 SGHTA, CDR2 FQGTGA. The CDR3 is 12 residues long. Here the CDR3 DNA reads TGTGCCAGCAGCGACCAGGGCGGTGGCTACACCTTC. Protein product: CASSDQGGGYTF.

The chain combines TRBV6-5 with TRBJ2-1, with TRBD1 identical over 9 bases. The ends lost 5 bases at V and 1 base at J; junction bases unmatched: 3. The germline V gene encodes CDR1 MNHEY and CDR2 SVGAGI. This CDR3 contains 15 residues. CDR3 DNA sequence: TGTGCCAGCAGTACGGGGACAGGGTCCTACAATGAGCAGTTCTTC. This encodes CASSTGTGSYNEQFF.

The V gene is TRBV11-2, the J gene TRBJ2-2; D perhaps matches TRBD1 (6 bases). CDR1 SGHAT and CDR2 FQNNGV come from the germline V gene. The CDR3 has 15 amino acids. V gave up 0 bases and J gave up 7 bases, with 12 bases separating them. The CDR3 DNA reads TGTGCCAGCAGCTTAGAGGGCAGGGGATACGGGGAGCTGTTTTTT. It translates to CASSLEGRGYGELFF. Combining the CDR3 with reference TRBV11-2 and TRBJ2-2 gives the whole variable domain EAGVAQSPRYKIIEKRQSVAFWCNPISGHATLYWYQQILGQGPKLLIQFQNNGVVDDSQLPKDRFSAERLKGVDSTLKIQPAKLEDSAVYLCASSLEGRGYGELFFGEGSRLTVL.